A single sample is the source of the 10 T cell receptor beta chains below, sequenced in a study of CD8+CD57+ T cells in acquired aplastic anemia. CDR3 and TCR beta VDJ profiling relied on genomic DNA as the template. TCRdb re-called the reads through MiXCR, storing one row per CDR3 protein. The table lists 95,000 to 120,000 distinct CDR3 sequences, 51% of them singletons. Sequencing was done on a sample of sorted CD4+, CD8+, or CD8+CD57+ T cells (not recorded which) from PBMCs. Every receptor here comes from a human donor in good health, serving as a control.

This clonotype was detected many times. The CDR3 loop reads CASSLAGGLETQYF. The CDR3 region has the DNA TGCGCCAGCAGCTTGGCCGGGGGGCTAGAGACCCAGTACTTC. This chain links TRBV5-1 with TRBJ2-5; D may be TRBD2 (7 bases). The CDR3 totals 14 residues. Germline loops: CDR1 SGHRS, CDR2 YFSETQ. The V gene lost 0 bases and the J gene lost 4 bases, with 10 bases spanning the gap.

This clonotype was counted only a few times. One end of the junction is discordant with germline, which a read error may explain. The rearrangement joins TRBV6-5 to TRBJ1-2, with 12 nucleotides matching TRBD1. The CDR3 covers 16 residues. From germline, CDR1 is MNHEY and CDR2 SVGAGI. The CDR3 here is CASSSGTGGSLYGHTF. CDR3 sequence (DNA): TGTGCCAGCAGTTCCGGGACAGGGGGCAGTTTGTATGGCCACACCTTC.

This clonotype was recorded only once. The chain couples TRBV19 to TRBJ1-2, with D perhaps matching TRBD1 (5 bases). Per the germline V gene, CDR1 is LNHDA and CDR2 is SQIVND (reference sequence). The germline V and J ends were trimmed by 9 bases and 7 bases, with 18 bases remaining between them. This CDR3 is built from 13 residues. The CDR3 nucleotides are TGTGCCAGCAGCCAAGATAATAGGGGTGGCTACACCTTC. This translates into CASSQDNRGGYTF.

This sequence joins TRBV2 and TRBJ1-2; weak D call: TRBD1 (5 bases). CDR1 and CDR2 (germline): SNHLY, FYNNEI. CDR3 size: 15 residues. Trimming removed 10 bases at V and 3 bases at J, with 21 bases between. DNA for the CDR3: TGTGCCACCAGCAGAGAAGCAGGGATCTACTATGGCTACACCTTC. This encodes CATSREAGIYYGYTF.

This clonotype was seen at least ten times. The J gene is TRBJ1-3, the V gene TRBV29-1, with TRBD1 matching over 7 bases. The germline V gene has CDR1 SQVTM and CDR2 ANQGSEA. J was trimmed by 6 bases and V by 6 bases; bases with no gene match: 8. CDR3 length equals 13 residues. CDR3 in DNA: TGCAGCGTAAGGACAGGAGGGGAAAACACCATATATTTT. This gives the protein CSVRTGGENTIYF.

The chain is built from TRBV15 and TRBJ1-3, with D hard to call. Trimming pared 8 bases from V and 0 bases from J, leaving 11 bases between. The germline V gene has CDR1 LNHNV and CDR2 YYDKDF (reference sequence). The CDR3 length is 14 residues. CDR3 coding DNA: TGTGCCACCCGAGGACTCGCCTCTGGAAACACCATATATTTT. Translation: CATRGLASGNTIYF.

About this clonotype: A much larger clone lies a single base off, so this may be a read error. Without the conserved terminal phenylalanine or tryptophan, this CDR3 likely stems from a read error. The CDR3 bases are TGCGCCAGCAGCCAAGATATAGTGACCAGAAATACGCAGTATCTT. Translation: CASSQDIVTRNTQYL. The chain carries TRBV4-3 and TRBJ2-3, with D hard to call. V was trimmed by 0 bases and J by 7 bases, leaving 14 bases between them. Germline CDR1 is LGHNA and CDR2 is YSLEER. The CDR3 is 15 amino acids.

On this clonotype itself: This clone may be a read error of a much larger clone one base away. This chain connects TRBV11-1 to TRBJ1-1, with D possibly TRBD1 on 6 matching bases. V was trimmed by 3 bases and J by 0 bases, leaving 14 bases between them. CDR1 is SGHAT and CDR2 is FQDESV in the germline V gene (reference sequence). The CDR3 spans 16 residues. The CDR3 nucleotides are TGTGCCAGCAGCTTGGGGGCAGGAAGCGTGAACACTGAAGCTTTCTTT. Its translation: CASSLGAGSVNTEAFF.

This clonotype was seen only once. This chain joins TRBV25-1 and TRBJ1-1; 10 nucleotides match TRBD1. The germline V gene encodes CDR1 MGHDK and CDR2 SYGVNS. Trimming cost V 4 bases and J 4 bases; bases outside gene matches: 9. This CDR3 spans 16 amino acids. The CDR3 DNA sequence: TGTGCCAGCAGTGGGGGGACAGGGGAGGAGGGCACTGAAGCTTTCTTT. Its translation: CASSGGTGEEGTEAFF.

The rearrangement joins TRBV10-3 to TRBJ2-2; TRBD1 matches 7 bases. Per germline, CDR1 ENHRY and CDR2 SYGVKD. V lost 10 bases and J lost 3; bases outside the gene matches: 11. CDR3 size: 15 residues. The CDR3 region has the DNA TGTGCCAGCAGCCCCCCCGGGACAGACACCGGGGAGCTGTTTTTT. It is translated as CASSPPGTDTGELFF.